These T cell receptor beta chains were read from a single sample in a study of blood T cell repertoires in COVID-19. Data came from immunoSEQ multiplex PCR; TCRdb stores just in-frame clones and leaves some out. The sample includes approximately 270,000 clones, about 90% of them seen just once. Sequencing was done on a sample of peripheral blood. These receptors were obtained from an elderly man with acute or convalescent COVID-19. The CDR3 runs from the conserved cysteine through the conserved F or W. The D gene is left open where the match is weak. Only some rows state a clone size, as once, few, many or a class for expanded clones.

TRBD1,TRBV7-2,NA,TRBJ1-2,TGTGCCAGCAGCATCGGGACAGGGGGCGACTATGGCTACACCTTC,CASSIGTGGDYGYTF
NA,TRBV15,NA,TRBJ1-2,TGTGCCACCAGCAGAGCTAGCCTGGGAGGGGGCTACACCTTC,CATSRASLGGGYTF
NA,TRBV7-9,NA,TRBJ2-2,TGTGCCTCCCGGGGGTACACCGGGGAGCTGTTTTTT,CASRGYTGELFF
NA,TRBV29-1,few,TRBJ2-1,TGCAGCGCTAGGGAGCGGAGCTACAATGAGCAGTTCTTC,CSARERSYNEQFF
NA,TRBV14,once,TRBJ1-4,TGTGCCAGCAGCCAAGGGCGGACAACTAATGAAAAACTGTTTTTT,CASSQGRTTNEKLFF
TRBD2,TRBV6-2/TRBV6-3,NA,TRBJ2-7,TGTGCCAGCAGTTACTATGGCGGGAGGCCCCGTAGCTCCTACGAGCAGTACTTC,CASSYYGGRPRSSYEQYF
NA,TRBV24-1,NA,TRBJ1-5,TGTGCCACCAGTGAGTCACAATTTTCGCCCCAGCATTTT,CATSESQFSPQHF
NA,TRBV3-1/TRBV3-2,NA,TRBJ2-7,TGTGCCAGCAGCTCGAGTTACGAGCAGTACTTC,CASSSSYEQYF
TRBD1,TRBV14,NA,TRBJ1-5,TGTGCCAGCAGCCCAAGAGTACAGGGGGTCAATAGCAATCAGCCCCAGCATTTT,CASSPRVQGVNSNQPQHF
NA,TRBV7-3,NA,TRBJ2-6,TGTGCCAGCAGTTCCTTGCTCGGGGGGGCCAACGTCCTGACTTTC,CASSSLLGGANVLTF
NA,TRBV6-5,NA,TRBJ1-6,TGTGCCAGCAGTTACTCGGGGGAGGGGAATTCACCCCTCCACTTT,CASSYSGEGNSPLHF
TRBD1,TRBV11-2,NA,TRBJ1-2,TGTGCCAGCAGCTTAGCTCCGGGACAGGGCCTTAACTATGGCTACACCTTC,CASSLAPGQGLNYGYTF
NA,TRBV19,once,TRBJ1-2,TGTGCCAGTAGTATTTATTATAACTATGGCTACACCTTC,CASSIYYNYGYTF
TRBD1,TRBV7-2,NA,TRBJ2-7,TGTGCCAGCACCCCTCGGACAGGGATTTCCTACGAGCAGTACTTC,CASTPRTGISYEQYF
TRBD2,TRBV7-2,NA,TRBJ2-4,TGTGCCAGCAGCTTCCTCAGCGGGGGGCCCTCAGCCAAAAACATTCAGTACTTC,CASSFLSGGPSAKNIQYF
NA,TRBV11-2,few,TRBJ2-1,TGTGCCAGCAGCTTAGGGCGGGCGAATGAGCAGTTCTTC,CASSLGRANEQFF
NA,TRBV7-8,few,TRBJ1-1,TGTGCCAGCAGCTTAGCCGGGGATACCACTGAAGCTTTCTTT,CASSLAGDTTEAFF
NA,TRBV4-3,NA,TRBJ2-5,TGCGCCAGCAGCCAAGAAGAGAGAGAGACCCAGTACTTC,CASSQEERETQYF
NA,TRBV18,NA,TRBJ2-7,TGTGCCAGCTCACCACCATACTCCCGGCGGGAGCAGTACTTC,CASSPPYSRREQYF
NA,TRBV10-3,NA,TRBJ1-6,TGTGCCATCCGGGAGCCGCATTCACCCCTCCACTTT,CAIREPHSPLHF
NA,TRBV3-1/TRBV3-2,NA,TRBJ2-1,TGTGCCAGCAGCTACCTAAATAGCAATGAGCAGTTCTTC,CASSYLNSNEQFF
NA,TRBV20-1,NA,TRBJ1-1,TGCAGTGCTAGGCAGAAATCGATCTTCTTT,CSARQKSIFF
NA,TRBV6-2/TRBV6-3,NA,TRBJ1-2,TGTGCCAGCAGTTACGTCGAGCGGACCGAGTATGGCTACACCTTC,CASSYVERTEYGYTF
TRBD2,TRBV10-3,NA,TRBJ2-3,TGTGCCATCAGTGAGACGGGAGGGGGTACAGATACGCAGTATTTT,CAISETGGGTDTQYF
TRBD1,TRBV6-2/TRBV6-3,NA,TRBJ1-5,TGTGCCAGCAGTTACGTAGGACAGGGTAGGAATCAGCCCCAGCATTTT,CASSYVGQGRNQPQHF
NA,TRBV18,NA,TRBJ2-3,TGTGCCAGCTCACCACTTCCCGGGGTTAAGGGAGATACGCAGTATTTT,CASSPLPGVKGDTQYF
TRBD1,TRBV28,NA,TRBJ1-2,TGTGCCAGCAGTTTGCGGACAGGGAGCGGCTACACCTTC,CASSLRTGSGYTF
TRBD1,TRBV2,NA,TRBJ2-5,TGTGCCAGCTCTAGACAGGGGAGGGAGACCCAGTACTTC,CASSRQGRETQYF
NA,TRBV7-2,NA,TRBJ1-4,TGTGCCAGCAGCTCCGGACTGATTTCGGGGGCAACTAATGAAAAACTGTTTTTT,CASSSGLISGATNEKLFF
NA,TRBV7-6,many,TRBJ2-3,TGTGCCAGCAGCTTAGTGACAGTCAGCACAGATACGCAGTATTTT,CASSLVTVSTDTQYF
NA,TRBV14,few,TRBJ2-3,TGTGCCAGCAGCCCCTCAGGGGCTCCACGGGATACGCAGTATTTT,CASSPSGAPRDTQYF
NA,TRBV6-2/TRBV6-3,NA,TRBJ1-1,TGTGCCAGCAGCCCCGGACAGAAAGCTTTCTTT,CASSPGQKAFF
NA,TRBV28,NA,TRBJ1-5,TGTGCCAGCAGTTGGGAGCGCAATCAGCCCCAGCATTTT,CASSWERNQPQHF
NA,TRBV3-1/TRBV3-2,NA,TRBJ2-7,TGTGCCAGCAGCCCCCGCAGGGTCTACGAGCAGTACTTC,CASSPRRVYEQYF
NA,TRBV19,NA,TRBJ2-6,TGTGCCAGTAGTTGGACCGGGACAAACACTGGGGCCAACGTCCTGACTTTC,CASSWTGTNTGANVLTF
NA,TRBV6-5,NA,TRBJ1-1,TGTGCCAGCAGTTACTCCCCTCAGGGGATCACTGAAGCTTTCTTT,CASSYSPQGITEAFF
NA,TRBV6-5,NA,TRBJ2-1,TGTGCCAGCAGTTACATCTTTACCTACAATGAGCAGTTCTTC,CASSYIFTYNEQFF
NA,TRBV19,once,TRBJ1-4,TGTGCCAGTAGCCGGTCGGGTGATGAAAAACTGTTTTTT,CASSRSGDEKLFF
NA,TRBV2,NA,TRBJ2-7,TGTGCCACCGGGAGTCCTCGCTACGAGCAGTACTTC,CATGSPRYEQYF
TRBD1,TRBV7-9,once,TRBJ1-2,TGTGCCAGCAGCGACTGGACGAAGACAGGGGTCTATGGCTACACCTTC,CASSDWTKTGVYGYTF
TRBD1,TRBV6-2/TRBV6-3,NA,TRBJ2-5,TGTGCCAGCAGCAGGGGGTCTGGAGAGACCCAGTACTTC,CASSRGSGETQYF
TRBD1,TRBV14,NA,TRBJ2-5,TGTGCCAGCAGCCAAGACCGGGACAGGGACGAGACCCAGTACTTC,CASSQDRDRDETQYF
NA,TRBV6-5,NA,TRBJ1-1,TGTGCCAGCAGCCTTCTTGGAGGGTGGACTGAAGCTTTCTTT,CASSLLGGWTEAFF
NA,TRBV20-1,few,TRBJ1-5,TGCAGTGCTAGTAGGGGCAGGTCGCTTGGCAATCAGCCCCAGCATTTT,CSASRGRSLGNQPQHF
NA,TRBV5-8,NA,TRBJ2-3,TGTGCCAGCAGGATAAGAGGGACAGATACGCAGTATTTT,CASRIRGTDTQYF
TRBD2,TRBV7-6,NA,TRBJ2-1,TGTGCCAGCAGCGATAGCGGGAGGGCCAATGAGCAGTTCTTC,CASSDSGRANEQFF
NA,TRBV9,NA,TRBJ2-7,TGTGCCAGCAGCGTAGGTAGCGGCCTGCCCTACGAGCAGTACTTC,CASSVGSGLPYEQYF
TRBD2,TRBV29-1,NA,TRBJ2-1,TGCAGCGTTGATCCTAGCGGAGCCTATACCTACAATGAGCAGTTCTTC,CSVDPSGAYTYNEQFF
NA,TRBV15,NA,TRBJ1-1,TGTGCCACCAGGAGGGAGCACTCGAACACTGAAGCTTTCTTT,CATRREHSNTEAFF
TRBD1,TRBV6-1,NA,TRBJ2-1,TGTGCCAGCAGTGACGACCGGACAGGAGCGAATGAGCAGTTCTTC,CASSDDRTGANEQFF
TRBD1,TRBV7-6,NA,TRBJ1-5,TGTGCCAGCAGCTTAGAAACAGGGGACCGTTGGCCCCAGCATTTT,CASSLETGDRWPQHF
TRBD2,TRBV15,NA,TRBJ2-1,TGTGCCACCAGCAGAGCTAGCGGGAGATACAATGAGCAGTTCTTC,CATSRASGRYNEQFF
NA,TRBV27,NA,TRBJ2-5,TGTGCCAGCAGTTTTTGGAGTGGAGAGACCCAGTACTTC,CASSFWSGETQYF
NA,TRBV7-9,NA,TRBJ2-6,TGTGCCAGCAGCTTAGACAGTACTGGGGCCAACGTCCTGACTTTC,CASSLDSTGANVLTF
TRBD1,TRBV2,NA,TRBJ2-5,TGTGCCAGCAGGAGGGACAGCCAAGAGACCCAGTACTTC,CASRRDSQETQYF
TRBD2,TRBV7-2,NA,TRBJ2-7,TGTGCCAGCAGCTTCCCAGAATCGGGACTAAGCTACGAGCAGTACTTC,CASSFPESGLSYEQYF